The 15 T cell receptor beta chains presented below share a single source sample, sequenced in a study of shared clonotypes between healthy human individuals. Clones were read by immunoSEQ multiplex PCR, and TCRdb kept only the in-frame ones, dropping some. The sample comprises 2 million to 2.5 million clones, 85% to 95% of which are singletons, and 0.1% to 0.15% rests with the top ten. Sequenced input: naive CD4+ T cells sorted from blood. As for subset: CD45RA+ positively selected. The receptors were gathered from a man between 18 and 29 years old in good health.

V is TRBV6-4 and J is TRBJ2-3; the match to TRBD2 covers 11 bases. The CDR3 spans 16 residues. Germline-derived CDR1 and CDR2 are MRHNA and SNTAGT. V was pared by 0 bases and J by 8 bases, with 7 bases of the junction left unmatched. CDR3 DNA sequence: TGTGCCAGCAGTGACTCTCTACTAGCGGGAGAGGGTACGCAGTATTTT. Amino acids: CASSDSLLAGEGTQYF.

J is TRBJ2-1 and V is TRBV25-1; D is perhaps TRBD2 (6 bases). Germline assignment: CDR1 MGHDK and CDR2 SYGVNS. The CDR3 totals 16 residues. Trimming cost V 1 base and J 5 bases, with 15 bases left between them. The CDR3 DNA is TGTGCCAGCAGTGAATCGGAGGGATTGATTCACAATGAGCAGTTCTTC. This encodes CASSESEGLIHNEQFF.

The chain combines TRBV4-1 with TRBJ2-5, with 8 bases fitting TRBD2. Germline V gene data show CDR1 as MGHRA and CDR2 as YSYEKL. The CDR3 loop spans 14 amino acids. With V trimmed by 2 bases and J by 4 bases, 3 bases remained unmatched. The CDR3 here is CASSQREGRETQYF. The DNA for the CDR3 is TGCGCCAGCAGCCAACGGGAGGGCCGAGAGACCCAGTACTTC.

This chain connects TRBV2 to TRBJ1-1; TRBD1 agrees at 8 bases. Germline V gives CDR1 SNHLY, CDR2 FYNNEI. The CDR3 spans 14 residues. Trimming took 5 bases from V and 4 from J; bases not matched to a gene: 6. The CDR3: CASSSQGGVTEAFF. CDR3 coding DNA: TGTGCCAGCAGTTCACAGGGGGGAGTCACTGAAGCTTTCTTT. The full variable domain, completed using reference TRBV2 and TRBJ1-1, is EPEVTQTPSHQVTQMGQEVILRCVPISNHLYFYWYRQILGQKVEFLVSFYNNEISEKSEIFDDQFSVERPDGSNFTLKIRSTKLEDSAMYFCASSSQGGVTEAFFGQGTRLTVV.

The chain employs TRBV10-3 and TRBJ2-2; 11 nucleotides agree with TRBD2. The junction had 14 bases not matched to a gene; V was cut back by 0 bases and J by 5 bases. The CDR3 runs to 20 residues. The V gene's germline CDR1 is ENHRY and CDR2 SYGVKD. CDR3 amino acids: CAISESWELAGEFSTGELFF. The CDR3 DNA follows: TGTGCCATCAGTGAGTCGTGGGAACTAGCGGGAGAGTTTTCAACCGGGGAGCTGTTTTTT.

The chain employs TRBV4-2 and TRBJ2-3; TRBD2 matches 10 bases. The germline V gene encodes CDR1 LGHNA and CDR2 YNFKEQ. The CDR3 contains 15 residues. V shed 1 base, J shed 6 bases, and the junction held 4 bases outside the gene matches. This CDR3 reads CASSQGAGGADTQYF. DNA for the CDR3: TGTGCCAGCAGCCAAGGAGCGGGAGGGGCCGATACGCAGTATTTT.

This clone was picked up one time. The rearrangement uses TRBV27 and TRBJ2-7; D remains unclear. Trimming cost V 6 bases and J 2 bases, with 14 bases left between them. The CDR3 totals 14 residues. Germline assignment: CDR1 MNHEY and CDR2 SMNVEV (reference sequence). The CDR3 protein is CASRPTLQTYEQYF. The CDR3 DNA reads TGTGCCAGCAGGCCGACGCTACAGACCTACGAGCAGTACTTC.

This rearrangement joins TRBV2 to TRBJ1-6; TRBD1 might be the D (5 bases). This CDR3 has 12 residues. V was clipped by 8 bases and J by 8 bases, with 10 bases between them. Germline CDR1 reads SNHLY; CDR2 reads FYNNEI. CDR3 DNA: TGTGCCAGCGGTACAGGCCATTCACCCCTCCACTTT. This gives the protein CASGTGHSPLHF.

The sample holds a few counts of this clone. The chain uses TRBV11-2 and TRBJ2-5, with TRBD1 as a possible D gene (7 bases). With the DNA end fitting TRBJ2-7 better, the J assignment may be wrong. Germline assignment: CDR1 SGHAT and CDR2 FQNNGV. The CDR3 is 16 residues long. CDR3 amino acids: CASSLNERGTVYEQYF. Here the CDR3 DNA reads TGTGCCAGCAGCTTGAATGAGCGCGGGACAGTCTACGAGCAGTACTTC.

CDR3 sequence (DNA): TGTGCCAGCAGTTCCTCCGCCAGGGTGAACTATGGCTACACCTTC. This sequence encodes CASSSSARVNYGYTF. J is TRBJ1-2 and V is TRBV27; D is possibly TRBD1 (5 bases). V was trimmed by 4 bases and J by 2 bases, leaving 14 bases between them. The germline V gene has CDR1 MNHEY and CDR2 SMNVEV (reference sequence). This CDR3 has 15 amino acids.

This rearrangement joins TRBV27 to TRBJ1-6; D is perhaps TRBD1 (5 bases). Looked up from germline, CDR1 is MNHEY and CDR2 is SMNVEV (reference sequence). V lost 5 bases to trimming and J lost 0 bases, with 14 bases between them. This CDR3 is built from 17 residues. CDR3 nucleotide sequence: TGTGCCAGCAGTCGTGAGGGACTGAGCTCCTATAATTCACCCCTCCACTTT. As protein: CASSREGLSSYNSPLHF.

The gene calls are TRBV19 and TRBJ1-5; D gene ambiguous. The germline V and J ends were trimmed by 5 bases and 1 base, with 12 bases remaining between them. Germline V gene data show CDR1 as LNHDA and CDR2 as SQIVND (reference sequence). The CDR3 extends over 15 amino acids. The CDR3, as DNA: TGTGCCAGTAGTCTTACGGGCAGGAGCAATCAGCCCCAGCATTTT. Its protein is CASSLTGRSNQPQHF.

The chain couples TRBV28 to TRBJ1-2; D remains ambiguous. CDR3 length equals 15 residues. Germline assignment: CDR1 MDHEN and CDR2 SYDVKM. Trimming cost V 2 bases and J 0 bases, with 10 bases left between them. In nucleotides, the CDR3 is TGTGCCAGCAGTTTAATCGGGAGCGCTAACTATGGCTACACCTTC. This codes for CASSLIGSANYGYTF.

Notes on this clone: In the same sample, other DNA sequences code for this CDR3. The CDR3 sequence: CASSYGSSGANVLTF. The CDR3, as DNA: TGTGCCAGCAGTTATGGGAGCTCTGGGGCCAACGTCCTGACTTTC. The chain uses TRBV6-5 and TRBJ2-6; D perhaps matches TRBD2 (5 bases). This CDR3 is 15 amino acids long. The germline CDR1 and CDR2 sequences are MNHEY and SVGAGI. Trimming shortened V by 3 bases and J by 0 bases, and 6 bases separated the two germline ends.

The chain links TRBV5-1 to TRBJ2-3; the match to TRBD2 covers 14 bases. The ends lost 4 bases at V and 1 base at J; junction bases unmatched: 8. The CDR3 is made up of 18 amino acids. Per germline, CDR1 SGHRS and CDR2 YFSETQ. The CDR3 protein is CASSMGLAGAPGTDTQYF. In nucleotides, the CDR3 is TGCGCCAGCAGCATGGGACTAGCGGGGGCTCCGGGCACAGATACGCAGTATTTT.